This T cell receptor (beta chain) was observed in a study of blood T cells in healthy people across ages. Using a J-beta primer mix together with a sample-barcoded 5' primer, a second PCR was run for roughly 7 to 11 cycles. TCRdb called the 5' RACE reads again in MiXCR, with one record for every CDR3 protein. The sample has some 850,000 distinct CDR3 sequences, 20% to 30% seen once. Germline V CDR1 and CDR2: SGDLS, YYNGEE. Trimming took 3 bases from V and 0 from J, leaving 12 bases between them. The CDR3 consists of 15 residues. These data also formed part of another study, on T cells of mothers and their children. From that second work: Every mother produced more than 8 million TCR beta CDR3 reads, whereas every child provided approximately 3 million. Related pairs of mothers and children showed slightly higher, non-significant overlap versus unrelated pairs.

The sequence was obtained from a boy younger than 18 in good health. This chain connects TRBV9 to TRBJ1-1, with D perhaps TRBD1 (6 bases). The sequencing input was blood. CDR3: CASSGGGHLNTEAFF. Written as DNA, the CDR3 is TGTGCCAGCAGCGGGGGGGGACATCTGAACACTGAAGCTTTCTTT.